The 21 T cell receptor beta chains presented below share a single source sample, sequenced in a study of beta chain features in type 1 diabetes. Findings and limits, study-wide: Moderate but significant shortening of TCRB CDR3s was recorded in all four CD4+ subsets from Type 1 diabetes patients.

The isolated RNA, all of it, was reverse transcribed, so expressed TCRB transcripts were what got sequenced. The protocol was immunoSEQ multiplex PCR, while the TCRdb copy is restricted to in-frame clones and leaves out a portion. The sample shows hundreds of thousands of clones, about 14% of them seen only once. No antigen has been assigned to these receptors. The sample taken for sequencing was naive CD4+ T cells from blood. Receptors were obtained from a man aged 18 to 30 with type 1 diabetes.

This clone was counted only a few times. The CDR3 bases are TGCGCCAGCAGCCATATGACAGGGGGCAATCAGCCCCAGCATTTT. Its translation: CASSHMTGGNQPQHF. The rearrangement links TRBV4-1 to TRBJ1-5, with 8 bases matching TRBD1. Germline CDR1 MGHRA, CDR2 YSYEKL. The CDR3 is 15 residues long. V shed 3 bases and J 2 bases; nucleotides not matched to a gene: 3.

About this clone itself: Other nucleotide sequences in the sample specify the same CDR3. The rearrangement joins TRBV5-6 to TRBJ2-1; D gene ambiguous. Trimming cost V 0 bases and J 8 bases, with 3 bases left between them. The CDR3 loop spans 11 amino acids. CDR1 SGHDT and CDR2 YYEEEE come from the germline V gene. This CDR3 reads CASSLVDEQFF. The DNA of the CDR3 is TGTGCCAGCAGCTTGGTGGATGAGCAGTTCTTC.

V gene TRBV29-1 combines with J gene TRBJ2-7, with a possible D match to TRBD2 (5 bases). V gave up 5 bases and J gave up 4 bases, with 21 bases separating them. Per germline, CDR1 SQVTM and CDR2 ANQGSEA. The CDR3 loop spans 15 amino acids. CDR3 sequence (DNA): TGCAGCGTTCTAACTAGTCCTCGAACATTTTACGAGCAGTACTTC. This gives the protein CSVLTSPRTFYEQYF.

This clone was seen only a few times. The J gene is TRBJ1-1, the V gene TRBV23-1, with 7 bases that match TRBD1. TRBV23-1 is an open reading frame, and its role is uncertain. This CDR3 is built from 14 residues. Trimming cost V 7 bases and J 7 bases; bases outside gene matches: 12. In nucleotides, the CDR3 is TGCGCCAGCACTTTGGACAGGCCGGACGGTGAAGCTTTCTTT. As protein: CASTLDRPDGEAFF.

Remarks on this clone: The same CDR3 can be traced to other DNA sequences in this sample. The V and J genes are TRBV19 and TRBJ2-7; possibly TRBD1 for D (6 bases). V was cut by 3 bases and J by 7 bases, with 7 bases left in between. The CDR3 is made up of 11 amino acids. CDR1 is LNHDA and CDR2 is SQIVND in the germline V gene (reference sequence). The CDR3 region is CASSIRGEQYF. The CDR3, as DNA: TGTGCCAGTAGTATTAGGGGGGAGCAGTACTTC.

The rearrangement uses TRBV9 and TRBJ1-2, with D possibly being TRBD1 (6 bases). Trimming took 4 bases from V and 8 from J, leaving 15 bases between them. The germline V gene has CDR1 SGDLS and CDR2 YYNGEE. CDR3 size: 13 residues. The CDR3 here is CASSLQAGEGYTF. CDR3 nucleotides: TGTGCCAGCAGCCTCCAGGCAGGGGAAGGCTACACCTTC.

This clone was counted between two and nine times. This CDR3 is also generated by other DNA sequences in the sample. CDR3 sequence (DNA): TGTGCCAGCAGCGTCGCAGGATCTGGGGCCAACGTCCTGACTTTC. It specifies CASSVAGSGANVLTF. This chain uses TRBV9 with TRBJ2-6, with unresolved D. This CDR3 is built from 15 residues. Germline-derived CDR1 and CDR2 are SGDLS and YYNGEE. V lost 2 bases, J lost 1 base, and 7 bases lay in between.

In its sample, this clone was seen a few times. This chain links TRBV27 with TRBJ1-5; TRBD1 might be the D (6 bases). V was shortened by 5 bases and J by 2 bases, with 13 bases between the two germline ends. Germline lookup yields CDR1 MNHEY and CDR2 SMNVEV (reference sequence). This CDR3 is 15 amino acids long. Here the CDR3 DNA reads TGTGCCAGCAGTACAGGGAAAGGGGGCAATCAGCCCCAGCATTTT. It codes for CASSTGKGGNQPQHF.

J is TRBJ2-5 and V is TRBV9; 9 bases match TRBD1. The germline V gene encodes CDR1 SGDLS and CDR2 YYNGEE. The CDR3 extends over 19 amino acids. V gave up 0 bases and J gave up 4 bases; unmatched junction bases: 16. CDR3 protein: CASSVASMGQGGVGETQYF. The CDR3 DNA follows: TGTGCCAGCAGCGTAGCTAGTATGGGACAGGGAGGCGTTGGAGAGACCCAGTACTTC. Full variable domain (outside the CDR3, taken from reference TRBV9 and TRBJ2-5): DSGVTQTPKHLITATGQRVTLRCSPRSGDLSVYWYQQSLDQGLQFLIQYYNGEERAKGNILERFSAQQFPDLHSELNLSSLELGDSALYFCASSVASMGQGGVGETQYFGPGTRLLVL.

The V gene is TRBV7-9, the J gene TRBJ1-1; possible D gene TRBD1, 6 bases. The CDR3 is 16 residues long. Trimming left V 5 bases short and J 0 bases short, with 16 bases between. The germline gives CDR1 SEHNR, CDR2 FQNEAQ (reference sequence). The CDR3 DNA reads TGTGCCAGCAGCACAAACCGGGACACCCTGAACACTGAAGCTTTCTTT. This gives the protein CASSTNRDTLNTEAFF.

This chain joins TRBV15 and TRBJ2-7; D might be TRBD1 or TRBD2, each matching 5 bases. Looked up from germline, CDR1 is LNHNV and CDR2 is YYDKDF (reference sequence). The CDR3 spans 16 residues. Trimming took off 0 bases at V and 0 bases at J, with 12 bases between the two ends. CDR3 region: CATSRDGGSFSYEQYF. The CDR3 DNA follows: TGTGCCACCAGCAGAGATGGGGGAAGCTTCTCCTACGAGCAGTACTTC.

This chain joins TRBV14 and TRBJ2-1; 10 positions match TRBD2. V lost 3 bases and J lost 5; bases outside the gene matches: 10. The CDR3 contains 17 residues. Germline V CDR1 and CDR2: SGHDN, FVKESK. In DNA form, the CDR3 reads TGTGCCAGCAGCCATATACCGGGACTAGCGAGGCACAATGAGCAGTTCTTC. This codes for CASSHIPGLARHNEQFF.

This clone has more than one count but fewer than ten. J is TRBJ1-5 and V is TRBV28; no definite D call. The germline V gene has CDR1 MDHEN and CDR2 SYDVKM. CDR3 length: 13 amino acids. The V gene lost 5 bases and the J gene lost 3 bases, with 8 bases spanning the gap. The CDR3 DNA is TGTGCCAGCAGTCTTACCTCCAATCAGCCCCAGCATTTT. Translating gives CASSLTSNQPQHF.

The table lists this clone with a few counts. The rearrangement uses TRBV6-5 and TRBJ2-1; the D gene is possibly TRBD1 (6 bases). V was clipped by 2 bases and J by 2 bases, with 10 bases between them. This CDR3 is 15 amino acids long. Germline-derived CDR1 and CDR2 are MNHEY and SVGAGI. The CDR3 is CASSYQTGTYNEQFF. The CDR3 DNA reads TGTGCCAGCAGTTACCAGACAGGAACCTACAATGAGCAGTTCTTC.

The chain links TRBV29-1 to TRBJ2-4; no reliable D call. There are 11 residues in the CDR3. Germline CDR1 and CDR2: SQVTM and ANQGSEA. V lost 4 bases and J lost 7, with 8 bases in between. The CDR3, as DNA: TGCAGCGTTGGGAGTGGGAACATTCAGTACTTC. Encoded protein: CSVGSGNIQYF. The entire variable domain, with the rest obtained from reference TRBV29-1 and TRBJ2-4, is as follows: SAVISQKPSRDICQRGTSLTIQCQVDSQVTMMFWYRQQPGQSLTLIATANQGSEATYESGFVIDKFPISRPNLTFSTLTVSNMSPEDSSIYLCSVGSGNIQYFGAGTRLSVL.

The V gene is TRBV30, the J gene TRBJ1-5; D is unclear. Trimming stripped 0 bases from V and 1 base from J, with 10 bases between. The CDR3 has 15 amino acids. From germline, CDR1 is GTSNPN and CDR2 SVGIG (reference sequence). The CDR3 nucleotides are TGTGCCTGGAGTGTATTGACATCGAGCAATCAGCCCCAGCATTTT. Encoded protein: CAWSVLTSSNQPQHF.

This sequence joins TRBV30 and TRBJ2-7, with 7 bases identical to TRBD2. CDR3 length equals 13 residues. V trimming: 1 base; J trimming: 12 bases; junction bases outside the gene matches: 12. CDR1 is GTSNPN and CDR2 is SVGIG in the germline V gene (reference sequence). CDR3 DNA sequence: TGTGCCTGGAGTGGTATCACCGGGGGGTTTTGGTACTTC. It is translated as CAWSGITGGFWYF.

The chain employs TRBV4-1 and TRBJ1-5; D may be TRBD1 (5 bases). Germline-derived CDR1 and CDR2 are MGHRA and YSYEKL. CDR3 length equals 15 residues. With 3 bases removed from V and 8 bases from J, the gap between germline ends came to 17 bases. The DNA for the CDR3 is TGCGCCAGCAGCCAGGTGGGGCAGGACGAAGAGCCCCAGCATTTT. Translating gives CASSQVGQDEEPQHF.

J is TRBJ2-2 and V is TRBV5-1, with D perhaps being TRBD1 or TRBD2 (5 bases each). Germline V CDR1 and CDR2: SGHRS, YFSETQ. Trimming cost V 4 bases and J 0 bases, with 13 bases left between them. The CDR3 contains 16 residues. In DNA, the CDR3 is TGCGCCAGCAGCCTGGGACCCCACTCGAACACCGGGGAGCTGTTTTTT. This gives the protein CASSLGPHSNTGELFF.

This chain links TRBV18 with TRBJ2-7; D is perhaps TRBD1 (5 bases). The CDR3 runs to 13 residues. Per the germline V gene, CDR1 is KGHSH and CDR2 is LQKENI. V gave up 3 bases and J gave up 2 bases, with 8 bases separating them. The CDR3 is CASSPDTTYEQYF. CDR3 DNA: TGTGCCAGCTCACCGGACACCACCTACGAGCAGTACTTC. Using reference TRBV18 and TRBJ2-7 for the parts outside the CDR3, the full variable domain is NAGVMQNPRHLVRRRGQEARLRCSPMKGHSHVYWYRQLPEEGLKFMVYLQKENIIDESGMPKERFSAEFPKEGPSILRIQQVVRGDSAAYFCASSPDTTYEQYFGPGTRLTVT.

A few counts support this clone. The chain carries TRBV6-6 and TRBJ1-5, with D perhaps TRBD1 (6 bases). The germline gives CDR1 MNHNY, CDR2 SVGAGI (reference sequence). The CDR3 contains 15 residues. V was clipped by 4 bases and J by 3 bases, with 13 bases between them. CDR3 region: CASSSPQGTNQPQHF. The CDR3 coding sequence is TGTGCCAGCAGTTCTCCACAGGGTACCAATCAGCCCCAGCATTTT.